The entry below gives a single T cell receptor (beta chain) sequence along with its context. The CDR3 contains 16 residues. V was shortened by 5 bases and J by 0 bases, with 16 bases between the two germline ends. Germline CDR1 SGHTA, CDR2 FQGNSA. TCRdb reprocessed the 5' RACE reads with MiXCR, giving one entry per CDR3 protein. The sample consists of about 210,000 distinct CDR3 sequences, roughly 8.2% of them appearing once. This sample is drawn from a study of CD8 T cells in ankylosing spondylitis. The specimen was blood, either unsorted or a sorted T cell fraction (not recorded which). This chain uses TRBV7-2 with TRBJ1-1, with D possibly TRBD1 on 6 matching bases. The source of this sequence is a female donor with ankylosing spondylitis or in good health (not recorded which). In DNA, the CDR3 is TGTGCCAGCAGCATCGTAGGGGGGATCATGAACACTGAAGCTTTCTTT. This encodes CASSIVGGIMNTEAFF.